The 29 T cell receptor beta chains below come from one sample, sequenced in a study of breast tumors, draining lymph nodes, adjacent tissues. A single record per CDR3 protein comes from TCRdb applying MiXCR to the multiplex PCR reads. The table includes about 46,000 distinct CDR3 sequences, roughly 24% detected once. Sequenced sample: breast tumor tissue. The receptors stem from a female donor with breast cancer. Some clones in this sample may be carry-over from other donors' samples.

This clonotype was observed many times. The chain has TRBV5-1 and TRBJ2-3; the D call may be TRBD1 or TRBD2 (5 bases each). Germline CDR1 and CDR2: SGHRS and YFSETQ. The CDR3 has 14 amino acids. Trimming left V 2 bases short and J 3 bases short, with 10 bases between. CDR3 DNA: TGCGCCAGCAGCTTACGGGACGGTACAGATACGCAGTATTTT. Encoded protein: CASSLRDGTDTQYF.

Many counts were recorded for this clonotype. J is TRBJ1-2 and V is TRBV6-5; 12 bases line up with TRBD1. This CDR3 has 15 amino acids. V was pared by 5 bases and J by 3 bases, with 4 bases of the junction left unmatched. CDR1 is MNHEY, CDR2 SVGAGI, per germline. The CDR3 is CASSRGTGGYYGYTF. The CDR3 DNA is TGTGCCAGCAGTCGGGGGACAGGGGGCTACTATGGCTACACCTTC.

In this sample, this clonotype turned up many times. CDR3 coding DNA: TGTGCCAGCAGCGTAGGCGCTAGCGGGACCTACGAGCAGTACTTC. This sequence encodes CASSVGASGTYEQYF. The chain combines TRBV9 with TRBJ2-7; 9 bases align to TRBD2. V dropped 0 bases and J dropped 2; count of bases not matched to a gene: 3. CDR1 and CDR2 from the germline V gene are SGDLS and YYNGEE. The CDR3 has 15 residues. Based on the CDR3 plus reference TRBV9 and TRBJ2-7, the full variable domain is DSGVTQTPKHLITATGQRVTLRCSPRSGDLSVYWYQQSLDQGLQFLIQYYNGEERAKGNILERFSAQQFPDLHSELNLSSLELGDSALYFCASSVGASGTYEQYFGPGTRLTVT.

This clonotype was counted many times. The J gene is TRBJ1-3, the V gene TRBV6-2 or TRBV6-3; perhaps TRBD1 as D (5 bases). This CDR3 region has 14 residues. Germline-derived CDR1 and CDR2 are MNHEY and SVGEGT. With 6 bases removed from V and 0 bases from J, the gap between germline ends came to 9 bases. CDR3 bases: TGTGCCAGCAGGGTGACAGCCTCTGGAAACACCATATATTTT. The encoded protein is CASRVTASGNTIYF.

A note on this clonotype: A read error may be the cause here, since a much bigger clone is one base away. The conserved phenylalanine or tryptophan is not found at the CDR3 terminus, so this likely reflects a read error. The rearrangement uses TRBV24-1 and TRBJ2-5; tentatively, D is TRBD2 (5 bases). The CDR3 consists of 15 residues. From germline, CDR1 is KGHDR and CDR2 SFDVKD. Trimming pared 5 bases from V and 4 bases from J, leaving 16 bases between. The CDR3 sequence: CATSVLSGSLETQYS. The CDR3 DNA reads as TGTGCCACCAGTGTATTATCGGGGAGCCTAGAGACCCAGTACTCC.

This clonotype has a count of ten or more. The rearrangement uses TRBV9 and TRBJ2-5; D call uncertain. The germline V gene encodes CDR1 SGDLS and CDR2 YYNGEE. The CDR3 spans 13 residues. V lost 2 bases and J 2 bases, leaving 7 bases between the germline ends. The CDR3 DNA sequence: TGTGCCAGCAGCGTTCGCCCACAAGAGACCCAGTACTTC. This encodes CASSVRPQETQYF.

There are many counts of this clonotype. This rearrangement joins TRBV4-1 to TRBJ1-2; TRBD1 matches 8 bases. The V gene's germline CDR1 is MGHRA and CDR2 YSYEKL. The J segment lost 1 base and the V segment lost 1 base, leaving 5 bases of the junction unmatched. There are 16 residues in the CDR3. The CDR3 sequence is CASSQGTGQGNYGYTF. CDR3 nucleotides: TGCGCCAGCAGCCAAGGGACAGGGCAGGGTAACTATGGCTACACCTTC.

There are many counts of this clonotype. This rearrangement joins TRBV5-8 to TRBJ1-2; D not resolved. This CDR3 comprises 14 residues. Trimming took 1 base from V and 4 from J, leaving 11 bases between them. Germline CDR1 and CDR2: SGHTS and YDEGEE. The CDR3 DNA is TGTGCCAGCAGCTTGAGATCCGAGGTCTATGGCTACACCTTC. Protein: CASSLRSEVYGYTF.

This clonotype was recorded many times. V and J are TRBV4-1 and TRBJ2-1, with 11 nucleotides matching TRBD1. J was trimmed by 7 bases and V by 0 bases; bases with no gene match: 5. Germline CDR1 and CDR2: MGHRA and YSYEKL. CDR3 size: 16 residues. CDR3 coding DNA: TGCGCCAGCAGCCAAGAGGAGGGACAGGGGGGTAATGAGCAGTTCTTC. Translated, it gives CASSQEEGQGGNEQFF.

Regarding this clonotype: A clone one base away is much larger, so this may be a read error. The DNA of the CDR3 is TGCGCCAGCAGCGGGGACGATACGCAGTGTTTT. This translates into CASSGDDTQCF. The chain links TRBV5-1 to TRBJ2-3, with D perhaps given as TRBD1 or TRBD2 (5 bases each). The CDR3 is 11 residues long. Germline lookup yields CDR1 SGHRS and CDR2 YFSETQ.

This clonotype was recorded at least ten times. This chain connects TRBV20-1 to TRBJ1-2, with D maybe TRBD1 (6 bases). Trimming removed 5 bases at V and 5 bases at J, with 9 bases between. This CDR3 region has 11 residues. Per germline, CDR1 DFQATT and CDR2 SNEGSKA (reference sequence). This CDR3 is CSARRGYGYTF. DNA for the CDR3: TGCAGTGCTCGGAGGGGGTATGGCTACACCTTC.

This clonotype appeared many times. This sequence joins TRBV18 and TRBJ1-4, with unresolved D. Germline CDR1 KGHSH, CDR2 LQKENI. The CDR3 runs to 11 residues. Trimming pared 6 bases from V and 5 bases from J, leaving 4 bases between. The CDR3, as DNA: TGTGCCAGCTCCACGAATGAAAAACTGTTTTTT. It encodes CASSTNEKLFF.

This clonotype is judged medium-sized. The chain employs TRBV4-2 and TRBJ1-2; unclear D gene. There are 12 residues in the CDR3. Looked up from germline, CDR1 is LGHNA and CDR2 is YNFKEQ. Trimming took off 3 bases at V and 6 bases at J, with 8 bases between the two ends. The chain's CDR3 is CASSQGMDGYTF. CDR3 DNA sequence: TGTGCCAGCAGCCAGGGGATGGATGGCTACACCTTC.

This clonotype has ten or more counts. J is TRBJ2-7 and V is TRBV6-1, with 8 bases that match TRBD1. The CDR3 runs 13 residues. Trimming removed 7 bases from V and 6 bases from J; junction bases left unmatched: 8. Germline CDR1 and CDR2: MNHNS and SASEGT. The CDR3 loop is CASTPGGIGEQYF. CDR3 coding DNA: TGTGCCAGCACTCCAGGGGGCATCGGCGAGCAGTACTTC.

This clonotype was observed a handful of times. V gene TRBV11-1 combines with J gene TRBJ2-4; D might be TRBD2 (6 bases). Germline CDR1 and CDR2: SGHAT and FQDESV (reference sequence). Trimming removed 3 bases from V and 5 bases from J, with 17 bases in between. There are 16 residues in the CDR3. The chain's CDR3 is CASSLGGGRAQNIQYF. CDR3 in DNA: TGTGCCAGCAGCTTGGGGGGTGGAAGGGCGCAAAACATTCAGTACTTC. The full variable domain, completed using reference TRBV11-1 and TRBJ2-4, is EAEVAQSPRYKITEKSQAVAFWCDPISGHATLYWYRQILGQGPELLVQFQDESVVDDSQLPKDRFSAERLKGVDSTLKIQPAELGDSAMYLCASSLGGGRAQNIQYFGAGTRLSVL.

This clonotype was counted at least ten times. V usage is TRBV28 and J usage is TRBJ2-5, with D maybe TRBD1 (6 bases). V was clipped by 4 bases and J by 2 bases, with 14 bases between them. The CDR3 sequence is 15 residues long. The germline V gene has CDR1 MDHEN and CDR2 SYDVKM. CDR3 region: CASSSFGQRQETQYF. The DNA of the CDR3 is TGTGCCAGCAGTTCCTTTGGACAGAGACAAGAGACCCAGTACTTC.

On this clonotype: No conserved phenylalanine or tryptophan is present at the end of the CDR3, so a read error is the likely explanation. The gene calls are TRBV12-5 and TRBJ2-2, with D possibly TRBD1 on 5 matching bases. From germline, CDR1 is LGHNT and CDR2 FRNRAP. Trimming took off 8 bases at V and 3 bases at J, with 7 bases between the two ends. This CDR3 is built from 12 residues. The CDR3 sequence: CASSRDTGELFV. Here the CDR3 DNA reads TGTGCTAGTTCCAGGGACACCGGGGAGCTGTTTGTT.

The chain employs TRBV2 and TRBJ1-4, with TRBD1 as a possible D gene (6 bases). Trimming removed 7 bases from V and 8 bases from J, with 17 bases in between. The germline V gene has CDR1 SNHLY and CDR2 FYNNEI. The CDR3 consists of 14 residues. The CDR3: CASTLGTKAEKLFF. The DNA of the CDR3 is TGTGCCAGCACTCTGGGGACAAAAGCCGAAAAACTGTTTTTT. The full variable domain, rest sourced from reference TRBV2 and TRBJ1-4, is EPEVTQTPSHQVTQMGQEVILRCVPISNHLYFYWYRQILGQKVEFLVSFYNNEISEKSEIFDDQFSVERPDGSNFTLKIRSTKLEDSAMYFCASTLGTKAEKLFFGSGTQLSVL.

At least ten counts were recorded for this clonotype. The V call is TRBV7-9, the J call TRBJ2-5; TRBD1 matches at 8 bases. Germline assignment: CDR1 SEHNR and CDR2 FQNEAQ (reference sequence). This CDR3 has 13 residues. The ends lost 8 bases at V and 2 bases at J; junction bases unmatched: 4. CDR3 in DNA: TGTGCCAGCGAACAGGGGGTTCAAGAGACCCAGTACTTC. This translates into CASEQGVQETQYF.

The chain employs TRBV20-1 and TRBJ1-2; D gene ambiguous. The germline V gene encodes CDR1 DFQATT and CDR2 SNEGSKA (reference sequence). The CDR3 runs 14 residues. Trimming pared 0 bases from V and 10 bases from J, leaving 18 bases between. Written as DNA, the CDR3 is TGCAGTGCTAGAGAGCGCACCGAAGGACCTGACTACACCTTC. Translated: CSARERTEGPDYTF.

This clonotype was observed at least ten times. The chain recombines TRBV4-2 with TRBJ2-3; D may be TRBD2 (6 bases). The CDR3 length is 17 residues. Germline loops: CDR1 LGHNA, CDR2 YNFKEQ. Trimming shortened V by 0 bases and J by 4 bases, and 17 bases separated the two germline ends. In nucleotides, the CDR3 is TGTGCCAGCAGCCAAGATTTATCGGGAGTGGGGGCAGATACGCAGTATTTT. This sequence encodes CASSQDLSGVGADTQYF.

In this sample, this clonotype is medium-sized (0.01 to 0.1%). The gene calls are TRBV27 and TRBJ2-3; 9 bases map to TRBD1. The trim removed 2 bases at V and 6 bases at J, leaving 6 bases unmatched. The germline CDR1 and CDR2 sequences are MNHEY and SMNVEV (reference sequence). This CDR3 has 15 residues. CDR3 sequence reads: CASSLGTGPFDTQYF. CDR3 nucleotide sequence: TGTGCCAGCAGTTTAGGGACAGGGCCCTTCGATACGCAGTATTTT.

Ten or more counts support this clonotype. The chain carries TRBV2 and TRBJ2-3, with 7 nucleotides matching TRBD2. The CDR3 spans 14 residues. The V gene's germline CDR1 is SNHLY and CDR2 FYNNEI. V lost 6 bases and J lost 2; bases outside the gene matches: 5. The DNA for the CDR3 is TGTGCCAGCAGCCGAGCGGGGATCACAGATACGCAGTATTTT. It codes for CASSRAGITDTQYF.

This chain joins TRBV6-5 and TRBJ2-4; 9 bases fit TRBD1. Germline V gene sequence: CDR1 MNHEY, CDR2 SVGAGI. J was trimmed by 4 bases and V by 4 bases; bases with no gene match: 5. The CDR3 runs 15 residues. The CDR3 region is CASSSLGTGKNIQYF. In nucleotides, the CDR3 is TGTGCCAGCAGTTCCCTAGGGACAGGGAAAAACATTCAGTACTTC.

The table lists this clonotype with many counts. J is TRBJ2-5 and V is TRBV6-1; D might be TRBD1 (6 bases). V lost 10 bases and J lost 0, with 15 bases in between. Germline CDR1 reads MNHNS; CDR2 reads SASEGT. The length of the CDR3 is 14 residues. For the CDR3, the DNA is TGTGCCACCGCCCCGCCAGGGGACCAAGAGACCCAGTACTTC. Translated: CATAPPGDQETQYF.

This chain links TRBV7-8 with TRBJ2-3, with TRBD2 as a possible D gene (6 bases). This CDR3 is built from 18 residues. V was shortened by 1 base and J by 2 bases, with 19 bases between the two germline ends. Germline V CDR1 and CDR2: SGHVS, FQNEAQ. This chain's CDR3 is CASSLVRRIAATTDTQYF. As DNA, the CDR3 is TGTGCCAGCAGCTTAGTGCGGCGAATAGCGGCAACCACAGATACGCAGTATTTT.

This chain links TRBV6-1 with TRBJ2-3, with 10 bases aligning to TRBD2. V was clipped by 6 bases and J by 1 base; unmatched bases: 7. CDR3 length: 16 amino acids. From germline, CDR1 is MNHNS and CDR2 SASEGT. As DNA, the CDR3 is TGTGCCAGCAGGCAAGTTCTAGCGGGGGGCACAGATACGCAGTATTTT. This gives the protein CASRQVLAGGTDTQYF.

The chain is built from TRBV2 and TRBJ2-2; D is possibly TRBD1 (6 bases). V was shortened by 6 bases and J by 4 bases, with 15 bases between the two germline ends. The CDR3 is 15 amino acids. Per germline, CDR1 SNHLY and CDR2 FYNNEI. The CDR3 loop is CASRDGTRITGELFF. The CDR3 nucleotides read TGTGCCAGCAGGGACGGGACACGAATCACCGGGGAGCTGTTTTTT. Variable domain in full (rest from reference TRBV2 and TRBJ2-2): EPEVTQTPSHQVTQMGQEVILRCVPISNHLYFYWYRQILGQKVEFLVSFYNNEISEKSEIFDDQFSVERPDGSNFTLKIRSTKLEDSAMYFCASRDGTRITGELFFGEGSRLTVL.

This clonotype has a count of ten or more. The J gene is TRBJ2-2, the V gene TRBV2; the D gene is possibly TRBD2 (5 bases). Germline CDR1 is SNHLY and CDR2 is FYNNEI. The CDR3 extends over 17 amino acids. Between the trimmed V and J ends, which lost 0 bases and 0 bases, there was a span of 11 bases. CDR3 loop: CASSEAGSASNTGELFF. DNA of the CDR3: TGTGCCAGCAGTGAAGCTGGTAGCGCCTCGAACACCGGGGAGCTGTTTTTT.